The entry below gives a single TCR beta chain sequence along with its context. This clonotype was seen repeatedly, ten times or more. The antigen this receptor binds is unknown. One base away there is no much larger clone; base qualities are not given. TCR beta CDR3 regions were amplified from RNA transcripts. The TCR CDR3 was subjected to a first round of RT-PCR using the HTBI primer set and the Qiagen OneStep RT-PCR kit. Libraries were constructed in a second round of multiplex PCR, after which size selection and purification were performed. Libraries were sequenced paired-end with 100 bp reads on an Illumina HiSeq2000. On the study's bioinformatics: SOAPnuke was used to process the raw data, removing reads that contained adapters or uncalled bases, had a mean Phred below 15, or lacked an exact match to the constant primer or identifier. High-quality paired reads were merged with COPE v1.2.5, and unique nucleotide sequences were defined as clonotypes. Clonotypes were aligned to IMGT TRBV, TRBD and TRBJ reference segments using MiTCR v1.1. Only V-J combinations with frequency above 0.0001, covering about 99% of repertoires, were analysed. The TCS score was defined as F50 (clonal expansion) divided by E x V (chaos), with BLOSUM62-based TCRdist calculated between CDR3 peptides within each V-J. Welch's t-statistics and random forest reduced fewer than 600 V-J features to roughly 13, which were used in a naive Bayes classifier (R e1071). The public reads were reprocessed in TCRdb via fastp at Q25 and MiXCR, keeping in-frame beta chains. Merged by CDR3 protein, the rows form single entries marked with the most common genes and DNA. The V and J calls were not made by the authors but by TCRdb's processing. For this sample the table gives roughly 200,000 distinct CDR3 sequences, of which about a sixth were detected only once. About 50% of the sample is held by the ten biggest clonotypes.

This sample is part of a study of T cells in Graves' hyperthyroidism and ophthalmopathy (dated by TCRdb to between 2018 and 2020). General notes on the study: Peripheral blood samples were taken at the time of initial diagnosis, prior to any treatment. Prospective prediction of ophthalmopathy was tested in an independent validation cohort of 18 to 20 hyperthyroidism patients and 17 patients who later progressed to ophthalmopathy. A discovery cohort of approximately 97 patients, about 44 with Graves' ophthalmopathy and approximately 60 with stable Graves' hyperthyroidism, was used to find distinguishing TCR V-J signatures. According to the paper, TCR Vbeta CDR3 sequencing was carried out on 120 to 150 peripheral blood samples, which came from 40 to 45 ophthalmopathy, some 73 hyperthyroidism and roughly 17 progressor patients. After sampling, hyperthyroidism patients received methimazole starting at 30 mg daily, and ophthalmopathy patients received high-dose intravenous methylprednisolone. The 95 to 100 discovery patients were randomly divided into training and test sets at a 7:3 ratio. The study also compared thyroid tissue and blood T-cell repertoires from 5 to 7 Graves' hyperthyroidism patients.

General findings and caveats noted by the study authors: Most expanded thyroid clonotypes (frequency above 0.001) were also detected in blood, a finding suggesting that blood repertoires may reflect thyroid immune responses. A 13 V-J signature model separated ophthalmopathy from stable hyperthyroidism, with approximately 87% sensitivity and roughly 81% specificity in cross-validation and 80%/75% in testing. No statistical method was used to fix the sample size in advance, and group allocation was not hidden from the investigators. In validation, the model predicted progression to ophthalmopathy with 65% to 71% sensitivity and around 72% specificity, a median of around six months before onset.

Graves' hyperthyroidism was defined as stable when no progression to ophthalmopathy occurred over 18 months of follow-up. Hyperthyroidism patients were newly diagnosed, with disease duration under 2 months, and aged 18 to 65 years. Any patient with an uncontrolled infection, another autoimmune disease, pregnancy or lactation was excluded. Diagnoses were based on clinical symptoms, serum thyroxine and TRAb, thyroid ultrasound and orbital computed tomography. PBMCs were isolated from 7.5 to 10 ml of fresh peripheral blood by Ficoll-Paque density gradient centrifugation. Trizol reagent was used to extract total RNA, and RNA quality was then checked on an Agilent 2100 Bioanalyzer. The sequenced sample was blood. The clonotype comes from a woman aged 50 to 60 with Graves' hyperthyroidism.

CDR3 reads: CAWNVLAGSYEQYF. The DNA is TGTGCCTGGAACGTCCTAGCGGGAAGTTACGAGCAGTACTTC. In this chain, TRBV30 is recombined with TRBJ2-7, with 9 middle bases fitting TRBD2. The germline V gene (reference sequence) sets CDR1 to GTSNPN and CDR2 to SVGIG. From cysteine to phenylalanine, the CDR3 is 14 amino acids long. Only the CDR3 portion is preserved as DNA: 42 bases, with reading frame beginning at the first base. V and J are trimmed by 4 bases and 4 bases, and the gene matches miss 8 bases of the junction.